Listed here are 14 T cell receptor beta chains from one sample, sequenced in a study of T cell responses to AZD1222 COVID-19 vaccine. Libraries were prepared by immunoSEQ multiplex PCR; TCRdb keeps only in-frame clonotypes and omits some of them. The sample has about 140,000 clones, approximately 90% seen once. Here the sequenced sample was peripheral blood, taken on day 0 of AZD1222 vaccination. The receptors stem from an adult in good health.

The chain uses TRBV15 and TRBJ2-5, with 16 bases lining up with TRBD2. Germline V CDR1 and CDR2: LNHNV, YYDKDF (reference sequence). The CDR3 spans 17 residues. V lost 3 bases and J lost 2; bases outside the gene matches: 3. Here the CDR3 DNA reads TGTGCCACCAGCAGGGGACTAGCGGGAGGGTTACAAGAGACCCAGTACTTC. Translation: CATSRGLAGGLQETQYF.

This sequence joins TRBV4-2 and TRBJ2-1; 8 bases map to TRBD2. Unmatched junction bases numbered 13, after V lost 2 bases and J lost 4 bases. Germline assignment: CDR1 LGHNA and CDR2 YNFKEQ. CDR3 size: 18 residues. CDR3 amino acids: CASSQFLGASGYYNEQFF. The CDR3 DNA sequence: TGTGCCAGCAGCCAATTCCTTGGGGCTAGCGGGTATTACAATGAGCAGTTCTTC.

CDR3 region: CASSLQGFESPYNSPLHF. The CDR3 DNA sequence: TGTGCCAGCAGTCTACAGGGCTTCGAAAGTCCCTATAATTCACCCCTCCACTTT. The chain combines TRBV27 with TRBJ1-6; TRBD1 is a possible D gene (6 bases). Germline V lookup: CDR1 MNHEY, CDR2 SMNVEV (reference sequence). The V and J ends lost 5 bases and 2 bases respectively, with 19 bases between them. This CDR3 contains 18 residues.

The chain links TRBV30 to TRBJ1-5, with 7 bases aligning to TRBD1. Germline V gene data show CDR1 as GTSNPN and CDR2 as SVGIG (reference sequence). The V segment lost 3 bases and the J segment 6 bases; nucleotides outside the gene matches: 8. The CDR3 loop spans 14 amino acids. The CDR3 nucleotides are TGTGCCTGGAGCCTGTTAGGGGGCGGTCAGCCCCAGCATTTT. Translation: CAWSLLGGGQPQHF.

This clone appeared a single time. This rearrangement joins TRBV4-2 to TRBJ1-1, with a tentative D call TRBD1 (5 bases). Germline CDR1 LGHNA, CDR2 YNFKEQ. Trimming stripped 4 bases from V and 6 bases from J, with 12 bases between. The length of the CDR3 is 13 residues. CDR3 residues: CASSREGGAEAFF. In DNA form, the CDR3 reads TGTGCCAGCAGCCGCGAGGGAGGGGCTGAAGCTTTCTTT.

The CDR3 is CASSQIFHGTGHNTIYF. The DNA of the CDR3 is TGTGCCAGCAGCCAGATTTTTCACGGGACAGGACATAACACCATATATTTT. The chain uses TRBV12-1 and TRBJ1-3; the D call TRBD1 from the table was never checked on the DNA. TRBV12-1 is classified as a pseudogene. This CDR3 spans 17 amino acids.

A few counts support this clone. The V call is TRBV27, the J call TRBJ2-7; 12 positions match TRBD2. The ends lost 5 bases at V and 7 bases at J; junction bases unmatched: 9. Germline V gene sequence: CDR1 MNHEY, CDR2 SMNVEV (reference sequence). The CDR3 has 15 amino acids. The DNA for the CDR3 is TGTGCCAGCAGTCCACCTAGCGGGAGGGTGGGGGAGCAGTACTTC. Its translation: CASSPPSGRVGEQYF.

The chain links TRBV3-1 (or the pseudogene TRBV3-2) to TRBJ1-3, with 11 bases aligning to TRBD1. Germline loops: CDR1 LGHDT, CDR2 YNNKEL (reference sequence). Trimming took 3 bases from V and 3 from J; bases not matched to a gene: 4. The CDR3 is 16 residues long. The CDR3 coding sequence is TGTGCCAGCAGCCACGGACAGGGGGCTAGTGGAAACACCATATATTTT. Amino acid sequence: CASSHGQGASGNTIYF.

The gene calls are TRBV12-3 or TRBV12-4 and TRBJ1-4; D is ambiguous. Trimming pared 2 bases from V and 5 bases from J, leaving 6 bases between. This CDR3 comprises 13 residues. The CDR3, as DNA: TGTGCCAGCAGTTTAATTCCGAATGAAAAACTGTTTTTT. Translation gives CASSLIPNEKLFF.

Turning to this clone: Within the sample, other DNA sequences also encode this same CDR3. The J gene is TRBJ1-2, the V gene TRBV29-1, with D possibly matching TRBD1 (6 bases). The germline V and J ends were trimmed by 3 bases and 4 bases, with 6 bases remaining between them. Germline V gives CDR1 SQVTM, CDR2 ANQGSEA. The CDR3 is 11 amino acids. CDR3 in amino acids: CSVDRGYGYTF. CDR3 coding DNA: TGCAGCGTTGACAGGGGCTATGGCTACACCTTC.

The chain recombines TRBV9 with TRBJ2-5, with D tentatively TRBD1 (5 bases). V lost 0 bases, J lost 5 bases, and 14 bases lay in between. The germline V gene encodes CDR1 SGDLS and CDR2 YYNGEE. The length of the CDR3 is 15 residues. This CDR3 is CASSVESGILETQYF. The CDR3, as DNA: TGTGCCAGCAGCGTAGAGTCAGGGATATTGGAGACCCAGTACTTC.

For the CDR3, the DNA is TGTGCCAGCGGGGGGTACTACGAGCAGTACTTC. Amino acid sequence: CASGGYYEQYF. The V and J genes are TRBV27 and TRBJ2-7; D is perhaps TRBD2 (6 bases). CDR3 size: 11 residues. V gave up 8 bases and J gave up 3 bases, with 8 bases separating them. Germline lookup yields CDR1 MNHEY and CDR2 SMNVEV (reference sequence).

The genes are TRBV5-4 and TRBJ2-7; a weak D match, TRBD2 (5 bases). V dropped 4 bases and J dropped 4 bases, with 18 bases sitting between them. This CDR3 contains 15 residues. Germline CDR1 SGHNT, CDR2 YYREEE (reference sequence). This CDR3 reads CASSSPGTTGYEQYF. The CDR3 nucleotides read TGTGCCAGCAGCAGCCCGGGAACTACCGGTTACGAGCAGTACTTC.

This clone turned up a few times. The DNA of the CDR3 is TGTGCCAGCAGCGACATTCAGGGGAGTCAGAACCAAGAGACCCAGTACTTC. It encodes CASSDIQGSQNQETQYF. This chain joins TRBV27 and TRBJ2-5; possibly TRBD1 for D (6 bases). This CDR3 is 17 amino acids long. Germline loops: CDR1 MNHEY, CDR2 SMNVEV (reference sequence). The V and J ends lost 6 bases and 0 bases respectively, with 20 bases between them.